Presented here are 5 T cell receptor beta chains from one specimen sequenced in a study of CD8+CD57+ T cells in acquired aplastic anemia (dated by TCRdb to the late 2010s). Expansion of CD8+CD57+ cells had been shown by flow cytometry in the patients chosen for sequencing. Data came from an Illumina HiSeq 2000. TCR beta VDJ combination and CDR3 sequence profiling used genomic DNA as the template. TCRdb handled the public reads itself, with Q25 trimming in fastp and clone calling in MiXCR, and kept productive beta chains. Entries are consolidated by CDR3 protein sequence, retaining the most common genes and DNA. In this sample the table shows 200,000 to 300,000 distinct CDR3 sequences, approximately 79% of which occur a single time. Of the sample, 40% to 50% falls within the top ten clones. Sample: sorted CD4+, CD8+, or CD8+CD57+ T cells (not recorded which) from PBMCs. The receptor set was obtained from a human donor with aplastic anemia.

Points on this clonotype: The conserved phenylalanine or tryptophan normally closing the CDR3 is absent here, so this likely arose from a read error. Because the CDR3's place on the DNA is in doubt, the DNA is left out and the CDR3 is given as listed by TCRdb. The chain is built from TRBV2 and TRBJ1-2. The germline V gene encodes CDR1 SNHLY and CDR2 FYNNEI. The length of the CDR3 is 15 amino acids, counting both ends. The CDR3 protein is CASSVGPNSPHHYGI.

This sequence joins TRBV14 and TRBJ1-2, with D maybe TRBD1 (5 bases). The CDR3 sequence is 13 residues long. CDR1 and CDR2 (germline): SGHDN, FVKESK. V was shortened by 5 bases and J by 3 bases, with 10 bases between the two germline ends. CDR3 nucleotide sequence: TGTGCCAGCAGCAGGGGTCTGGACTATGGCTACACCTTC. This gives the protein CASSRGLDYGYTF.

This clonotype showed up just a few times. The chain carries TRBV11-2 and TRBJ1-1; no reliable D call. The CDR3 spans 15 residues. Trimming cost V 2 bases and J 2 bases, with 12 bases left between them. Germline CDR1 and CDR2: SGHAT and FQNNGV. CDR3 region: CASSLSRVSNTEAFF. The CDR3 coding sequence is TGTGCCAGCAGCTTAAGTAGGGTATCAAACACTGAAGCTTTCTTT.

This clonotype has a single count. A read error may account for a junction end that differs from germline. The gene calls are TRBV7-6 and TRBJ2-3, with 7 bases fitting TRBD1. Germline V gene sequence: CDR1 SGHVS, CDR2 FNYEAQ. This CDR3 contains 15 residues. CDR3 nucleotides: TGTGCCAGCAGCTCTGATAGGGGGCTAGCACCCCTCCACTTTTTT. As protein: CASSSDRGLAPLHFF.

In the case of this clonotype: Because the CDR3 is missing its conserved closing phenylalanine or tryptophan, this is likely a read error. It is unclear where the CDR3 begins or ends on the DNA, so no DNA is shown, and the CDR3 is as TCRdb lists it. The chain has TRBV7-2 and TRBJ1-1; TRBD1, as called in the table, went unchecked against the DNA. Germline assignment: CDR1 SGHTA and CDR2 FQGNSA. The CDR3 adds up to 13 amino acids, both ends counted. CDR3 sequence: CASSFEGQVLGET.